This entry lists 2 T cell receptor beta chains sequenced from one sample in a study of PD-1 blockade in classical Hodgkin lymphoma. The protocol was immunoSEQ multiplex PCR, while the TCRdb copy is restricted to in-frame clones and leaves out a portion. The profile shows about 24,000 clones, roughly 77% of them singletons. As to time point: cycle 4 day 1 (C4D1), after 5 to 7 weeks of nivolumab. Patients all relapsed after autologous stem cell transplantation, and there was variation in brentuximab vedotin exposure. The source material was peripheral blood mononuclear cells (PBMCs), sampled before the fourth cycle of nivolumab. These receptors all come from a human donor with classical Hodgkin lymphoma.

CDR3 nucleotide sequence: TGTGCCAGCAGTGAAGAGGGCCTCAGGCCCGGGGAGCTGTTTTTT. It translates to CASSEEGLRPGELFF. The rearrangement links TRBV6-1 to TRBJ2-2; unclear D gene. The CDR3 has 15 residues. CDR1 MNHNS and CDR2 SASEGT come from the germline V gene. Trimming pared 1 base from V and 6 bases from J, leaving 12 bases between.

The gene calls are TRBV18 and TRBJ2-2; no clear D gene. V gave up 3 bases and J gave up 0 bases, with 8 bases separating them. This CDR3 is 15 amino acids long. The germline gives CDR1 KGHSH, CDR2 LQKENI. The CDR3, as DNA: TGTGCCAGCTCACCTTCGGATCCGAACACCGGGGAGCTGTTTTTT. It codes for CASSPSDPNTGELFF.